Included here is one T cell receptor (beta chain) sequence, with context. This clone's antigen is unknown. There are no base qualities to consult, and no much larger clone falls within one base. These data are taken from a study of cytomegalovirus exposure and HLA in healthy donors (dated by TCRdb to 2015 to 2018). As for the study more broadly: An earlier analysis of some 620 of the donors reported over 250 Gb of sequence data and 117 million unique TCR beta sequences obtained from about 200 million T cells. Both class I and class II loci were covered by HLA typing, at four-digit resolution. All discovery cohort repertoires had been generated using a single sequencing platform. In a later analysis, previously published TCR beta repertoires from more than 500 donors were re-analyzed and high-resolution HLA genotyping was added so that TCR occurrence patterns could be studied. An early release covering roughly 640 HLA-typed donors comprised roughly 300 gigabases of sequencing data and 85 million to 100 million unique TCR sequences. Among the roughly 400 genotyped donors, more than 70% belonged to the genetic ancestry cluster associated with self-reported Caucasian donors. Among over 350 genotyped donors of the cohort, an average of approximately 230,000 unique TCR beta nucleotide sequences were sequenced per donor, roughly 20% of them non-productive. In an earlier analysis of more than 550 of the donors, high-throughput TCR beta sequencing was used to judge whether each TCR beta V gene segment behaved as functional or pseudogenic. Besides the first cohort of hundreds of subjects, a separate validation cohort made up of some 110 different subjects was used. Donor age, sex, ethnicity and CMV serostatus were compiled alongside the repertoire data. The study combined high-throughput TCR immunosequencing, statistical association of individual TCRs with disease status, and machine learning to predict cytomegalovirus infection status. Because of strong linkage in the cohort, a handful of DR-DQ haplotypes were treated as single units for association and clustering. In the later analysis, no new phenotypic data were used to find candidate immune exposures; instead, reliance was placed on TCR beta sequences and their occurrence across donors. The T cell repertoires of under 750 subjects were profiled by immunosequencing and related to cytomegalovirus serostatus. The number of donors typed differed by locus, with roughly 620-630 for A, B, C, DRB1 and DQB1, more than 500 for DQA1, 606 for DPA1, and roughly 450 for DPB1. The aim of the study was to test whether cataloging public T cell receptors could identify signatures of past pathogen exposure. A later genetic analysis took genome-wide SNP genotypes for about three fifths of the roughly 670 donors and used that subset as a discovery cohort. Overall study outcomes, separate from this receptor: The classifier was reported to diagnose cytomegalovirus status with high specificity and sensitivity in both the original cohort and the validation cohort. When HLA alleles, especially DR and DQ, strongly co-occurred, attributing TCR associations to individual alleles was difficult. Three of the identified cytomegalovirus-associated TCR beta chains were confirmed in vitro to be specific for cytomegalovirus antigens. In the study, about 150 TCR beta chains were listed as associated with cytomegalovirus. Because HLA typing was unavailable for some donors at each locus, only the typed subset was used in association tests. Specific HLA alleles were associated with about 17,000 TCR beta sequences at a false discovery rate of 0.05 in a later analysis. In a later analysis, most CMV-associated TCR beta chains were found to appear HLA-restricted, with HLA associations seemingly driven largely by CMV exposure. In an earlier analysis of some 550 of the donors, most TCR beta V segments were observed in productive rearrangements about 87% or about 30% of the time, broadly matching IMGT annotations. The authors suggested that the approach could potentially be extended to other disease states and immunological phenotypes. According to a later genetic analysis, donors in an Asian-associated ancestry cluster had fewer N-insertions in productive TCRs than the approximately 700-donor mean. A later analysis reported that several top co-occurrence clusters appeared linked to parvovirus B19, influenza, CMV and Epstein-Barr virus. Because counts were too low, 15 to 20 rarely observed V segments, including chromosome 9 orphons, were excluded from the earlier analysis of 587 of the donors. Some IMGT-functional V segments, including TRBV6-2 and TRBV6-3, could not be distinguished by the 87-base-pair reads and were therefore excluded. An association between a missense DCLRE1C variant and V-gene and J-gene trimming of TCR beta chains was found in a later genetic analysis and replicated in an independent cohort. A later analysis found that HLA-associated TCR beta chains were more clonally expanded and had lower generation probabilities than equally common non-associated chains. This cohort had only TCR beta chains sequenced, and the lack of alpha or paired-chain data limited which features could be detected. Roughly uniform sequencing depth across donors was assumed in presence/absence analyses, although this assumption may not hold. Most TCR sequences were seen in very few donors, while some public TCRs were found in many individuals. Linkage disequilibrium might explain the correlated functional status among segregating V segments, but an unknown experimental factor could not be excluded. A further reported finding was that TCR beta sequences accurately predicted the HLA-A and HLA-B alleles for most subjects in the first cohort. A later analysis found that TCR association rates varied across HLA loci, with DRB1 alleles showing the most associated TCRs and HLA-C alleles the fewest. A cluster of highly shared sequence variants was judged likely to be a technical artifact of the sequencing pipeline. Immune exposure information for the cohort was limited to CMV serostatus.

The cohort was made up of about 610 healthy bone marrow donors. Cohort members were all nominally healthy when sampled, although unrecorded immune exposures were likely present. Of the approximately 670 cohort members, around 290 had a positive CMV serostatus and just over 350 had a negative one, while no CMV serostatus was recorded for the donor. Each donor provided a peripheral blood sample, and peripheral blood mononuclear cells were used for TCR beta sequencing. The Qiagen DNeasy Blood Extraction Kit was used to extract genomic DNA from the blood cell samples. The library came from the immunoSEQ multiplex PCR assay. A mixture of 60 forward primers for TCR Vbeta segments and 13 reverse primers for TCR Jbeta segments was used in the multiplex PCR. Amplification of the CDR3 region of rearranged TCR beta genes was performed with a multiplex PCR assay on genomic DNA. The Illumina HiSeq System was used to sequence the amplified TCR beta libraries as 87-base-pair reads. The authors' pipeline ran thus. Across the 600 to 700 repertoires, a later analysis counted 80 million or so unique TCR beta chains, 9 million to 14 million of which were shared by at least two donors. Raw reads were error-corrected and collapsed into unique sequences by a nearest-neighbor algorithm in which closely related sequences were merged to remove PCR and sequencing errors. V, D and J gene segments were assigned by aligning CDR3 sequences to IMGT reference sequences. Each retained sequence needed at least a six-nucleotide match to both a V gene segment and a J gene segment. A rearrangement was called productive if the CDR3 had no stop codons and remained in frame with V and J, and every other rearrangement was called non-productive. Following IMGT convention, CDR3 was defined as the stretch from the second conserved V-encoded cysteine to the conserved J-encoded phenylalanine. The earlier analysis of about 530 of the donors excluded any sequence lacking an unambiguous match to a single V gene segment. An earlier analysis of approximately 590 of the donors called V segments functional above 56.7% productive rearrangements and segregating when the between-donor standard deviation exceeded 5%. A statistical classification framework was built to diagnose cytomegalovirus status from the catalog of TCR beta chain sequences. V and J gene assignment, in a later analysis, came from comparing TCR nucleotide sequences with IMGT/GENE-DB human TR gene sequences. The TCRdist pipeline was used in a later analysis to assign CDR3 sequences and most-parsimonious VDJ recombination scenarios. In a later analysis, each TCR beta chain was defined by its CDR3 amino acid sequence together with its V-gene family, and reads without a unique V-gene family were excluded. In a later analysis, fewer than 650 highly shared, low-generation-probability nucleotide sequences were removed to address suspected cross-contamination and a sequencing artifact. A later analysis calculated a clonal expansion index for each public chain from normalized within-repertoire ranks of inferred template counts. In a later analysis, generation probabilities were computed with a VDJ recombination model fitted to out-of-frame rearrangements, and the resulting probabilities were checked against IGoR. Hypergeometric tests were used in a later analysis to score TCR-TCR, TCR-HLA and TCR-CMV co-occurrence, with a repertoire-size bias correction applied to the TCR pairs. In a later analysis, false discovery rates were estimated by permuting HLA or CMV assignments 20 times. A later analysis grouped co-occurring TCRs with DBSCAN, adding TCRdist sequence similarity when clustering within HLA-allele-positive subsets. For co-occurrence clustering, repertoires with fewer than 30,000 or more than 120,000 public chains were excluded, along with roughly 5 repertoires with anomalous nucleotide sharing. The immuneACCESS repertoire file appears here via TCRdb, limited to in-frame rearrangements. These files lack a portion of the clones; in checked studies, under half of the deficit traces to unresolved V genes, and the cause of the others is not known. V, J and clone size derive from that table, while D and trimming were established from the DNA sequence. Recorded for this sample are approximately 180,000 clones; 72% of them occurred a single time. The ten top clones hold 2% to 3% of the sample.

V and J are trimmed by 4 bases and 6 bases, and the gene matches miss 7 bases of the junction. CDR1 and CDR2 are drawn from the germline V gene: SGDLS, YYNGEE. The CDR3 numbers 15 residues from cysteine through phenylalanine. Kept here is only the CDR3 DNA, which spans 45 bases and is read in frame from base 1. Recombination linked TRBV9 to TRBJ1-6, with 7 central nucleotides matching TRBD1. The TCR sequence derives from a human donor in good health. Material: PBMCs. This receptor has the CDR3 CASSPRQGGNSPLHF. In nucleotide form, the sequence is TGTGCCAGCAGCCCCCGACAGGGCGGTAATTCACCCCTCCACTTT.